This T cell receptor beta chain was observed in a study of immune cell composition in non-small cell lung cancer. At the level of the study: Lung adenocarcinoma or squamous carcinoma made up most tumours.

Study results and limitations: Smoking pack-years did not significantly correlate with tumour TCR-beta clonality. Tumour-associated clones >0.5% occurred in roughly 35% of adenocarcinomas, roughly 80% of squamous.

In regard to this clone: As yet, its antigen is unknown.

Normal lung was sampled as far from the tumour as possible, at least 3 cm. Sequenced by immunoSEQ multiplex PCR; TCRdb stores in-frame clones only, minus some. The sample has a few thousand clones; around 80% are singletons. The specimen was non-adjacent lung tissue. The sequence derives from a human donor with non-small cell lung cancer.

This CDR3 is CASRTRGTGGGEQYF. The CDR3 DNA reads TGTGCCAGCAGGACCCGGGGGACGGGGGGGGGTGAGCAGTACTTC. The chain couples TRBV28 to TRBJ2-7, with TRBD2 matching over 8 bases. Per the germline V gene, CDR1 is MDHEN and CDR2 is SYDVKM. With V trimmed by 6 bases and J by 7 bases, 14 bases remained unmatched. The CDR3 extends over 15 amino acids.